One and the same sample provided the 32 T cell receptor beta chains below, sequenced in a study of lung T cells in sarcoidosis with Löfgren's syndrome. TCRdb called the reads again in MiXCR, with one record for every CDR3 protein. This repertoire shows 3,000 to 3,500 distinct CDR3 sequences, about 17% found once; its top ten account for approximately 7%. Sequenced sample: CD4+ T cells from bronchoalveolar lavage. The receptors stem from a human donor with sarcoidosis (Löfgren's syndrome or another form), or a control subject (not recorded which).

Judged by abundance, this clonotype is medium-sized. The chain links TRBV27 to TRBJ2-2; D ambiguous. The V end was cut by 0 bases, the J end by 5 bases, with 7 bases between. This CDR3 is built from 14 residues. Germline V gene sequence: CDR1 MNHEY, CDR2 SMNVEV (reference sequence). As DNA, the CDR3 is TGTGCCAGCAGTTTATCAAGGGCAACCGGGGAGCTGTTTTTT. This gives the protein CASSLSRATGELFF.

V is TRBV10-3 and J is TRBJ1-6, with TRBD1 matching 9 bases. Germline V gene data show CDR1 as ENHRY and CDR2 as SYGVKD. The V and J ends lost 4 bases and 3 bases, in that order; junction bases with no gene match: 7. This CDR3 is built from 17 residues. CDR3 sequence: CAISARTGDFYNSPLHF. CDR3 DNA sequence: TGTGCCATCAGTGCCCGGACAGGGGATTTCTATAATTCACCCCTCCACTTT.

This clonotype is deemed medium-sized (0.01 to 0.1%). This chain's CDR3 is CASIRTGEAFF. Written as DNA, the CDR3 is TGTGCCAGCATCCGGACAGGGGAAGCTTTCTTT. This chain joins TRBV6-1 and TRBJ1-1, with 8 bases fitting TRBD1. The CDR3 loop spans 11 amino acids. From germline, CDR1 is MNHNS and CDR2 SASEGT. With V trimmed by 7 bases and J by 8 bases, 3 bases remained unmatched.

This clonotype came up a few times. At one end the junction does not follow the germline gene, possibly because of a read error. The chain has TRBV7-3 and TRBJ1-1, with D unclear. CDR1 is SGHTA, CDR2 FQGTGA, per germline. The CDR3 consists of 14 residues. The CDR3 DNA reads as TGTGCCAGCAGCTTACATGGGTCAAACACTGGAGCTTTCTTT. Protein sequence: CASSLHGSNTGAFF. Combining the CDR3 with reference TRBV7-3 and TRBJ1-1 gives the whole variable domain GAGVSQTPSNKVTEKGKYVELRCDPISGHTALYWYRQSLGQGPEFLIYFQGTGAADDSGLPNDRFFAVRPEGSVSTLKIQRTERGDSAVYLCASSLHGSNTGAFFGQGTRLTVV.

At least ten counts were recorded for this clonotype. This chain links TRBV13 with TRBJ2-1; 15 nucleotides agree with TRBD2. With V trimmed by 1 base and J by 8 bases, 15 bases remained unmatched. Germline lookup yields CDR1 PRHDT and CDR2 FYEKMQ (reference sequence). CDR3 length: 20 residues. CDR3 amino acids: CASSLVIGFSGLAGGYEQFF. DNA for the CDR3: TGTGCCAGCAGCTTAGTTATTGGCTTCTCAGGACTAGCGGGGGGGTATGAGCAGTTCTTC.

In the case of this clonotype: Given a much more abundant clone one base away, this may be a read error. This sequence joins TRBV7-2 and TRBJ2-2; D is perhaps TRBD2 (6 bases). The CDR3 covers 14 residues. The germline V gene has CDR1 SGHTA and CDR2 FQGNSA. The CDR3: CASTLGRNTGGLFF. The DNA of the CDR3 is TGTGCCAGTACCCTCGGACGGAACACCGGGGGGCTGTTTTTT.

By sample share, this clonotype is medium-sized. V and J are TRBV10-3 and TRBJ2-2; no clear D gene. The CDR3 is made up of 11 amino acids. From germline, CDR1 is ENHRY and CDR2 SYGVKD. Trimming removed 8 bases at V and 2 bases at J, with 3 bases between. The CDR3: CAIGNTGELFF. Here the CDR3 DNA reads TGTGCCATCGGCAACACCGGGGAGCTGTTTTTT.

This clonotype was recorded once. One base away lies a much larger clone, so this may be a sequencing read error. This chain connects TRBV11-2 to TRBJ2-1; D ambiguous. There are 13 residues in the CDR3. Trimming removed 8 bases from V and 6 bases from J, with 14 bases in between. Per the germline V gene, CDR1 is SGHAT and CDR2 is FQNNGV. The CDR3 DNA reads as TGTGCCAGCGGCCCCGTTTTGGTCAATGAGCAGTTCTTC. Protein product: CASGPVLVNEQFF.

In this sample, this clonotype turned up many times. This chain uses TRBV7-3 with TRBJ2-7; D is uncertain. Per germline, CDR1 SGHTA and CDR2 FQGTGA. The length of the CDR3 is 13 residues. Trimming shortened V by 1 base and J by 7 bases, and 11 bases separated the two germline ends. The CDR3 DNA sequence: TGTGCCAGCAGCTTAAATAAAGGCAGAGAGCAGTACTTC. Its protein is CASSLNKGREQYF.

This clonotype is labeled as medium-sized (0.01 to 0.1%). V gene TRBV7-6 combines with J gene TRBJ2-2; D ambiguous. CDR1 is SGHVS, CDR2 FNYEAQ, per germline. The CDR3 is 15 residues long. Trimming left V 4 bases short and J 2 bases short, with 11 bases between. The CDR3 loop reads CASSSTATNTGELFF. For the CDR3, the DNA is TGTGCCAGCAGCTCAACCGCTACCAACACCGGGGAGCTGTTTTTT.

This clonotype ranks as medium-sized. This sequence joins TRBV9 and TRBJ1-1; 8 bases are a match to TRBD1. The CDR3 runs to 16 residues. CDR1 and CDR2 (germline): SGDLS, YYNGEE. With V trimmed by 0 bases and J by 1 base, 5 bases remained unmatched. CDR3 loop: CASSVAAGGPNTEAFF. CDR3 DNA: TGTGCCAGCAGCGTAGCTGCAGGGGGCCCGAACACTGAAGCTTTCTTT.

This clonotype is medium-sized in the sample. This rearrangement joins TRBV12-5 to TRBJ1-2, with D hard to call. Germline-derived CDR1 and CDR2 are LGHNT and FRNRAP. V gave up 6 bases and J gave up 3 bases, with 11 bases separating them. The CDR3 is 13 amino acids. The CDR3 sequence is CASGPPNYYGYTF. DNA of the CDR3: TGTGCTAGTGGGCCACCTAATTACTATGGCTACACCTTC.

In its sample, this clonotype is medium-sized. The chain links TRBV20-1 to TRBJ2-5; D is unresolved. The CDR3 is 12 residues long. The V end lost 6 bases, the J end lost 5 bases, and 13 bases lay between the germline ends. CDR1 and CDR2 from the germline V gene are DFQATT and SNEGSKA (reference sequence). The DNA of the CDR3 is TGCAGTGCGCCCGGGCCTGGGGAGACCCAGTACTTC. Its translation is CSAPGPGETQYF.

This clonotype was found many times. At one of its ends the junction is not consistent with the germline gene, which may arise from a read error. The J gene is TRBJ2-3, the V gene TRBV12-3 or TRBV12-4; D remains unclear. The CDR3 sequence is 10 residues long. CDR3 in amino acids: CAIRTDTQCF. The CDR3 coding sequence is TGTGCCATACGAACAGATACGCAGTGTTTT.

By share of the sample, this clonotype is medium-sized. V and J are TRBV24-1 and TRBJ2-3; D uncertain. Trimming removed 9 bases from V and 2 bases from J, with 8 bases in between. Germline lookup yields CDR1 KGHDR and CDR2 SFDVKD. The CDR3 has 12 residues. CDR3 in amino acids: CATLNITDTQYF. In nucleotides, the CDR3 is TGTGCCACCCTGAATATCACAGATACGCAGTATTTT.

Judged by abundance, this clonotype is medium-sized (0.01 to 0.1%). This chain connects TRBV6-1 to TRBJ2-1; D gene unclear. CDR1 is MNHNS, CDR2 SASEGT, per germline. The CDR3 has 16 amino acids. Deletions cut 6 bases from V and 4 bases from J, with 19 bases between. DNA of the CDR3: TGTGCCAGCAGCTCCCAAGGCTCAGCCCCTTACAATGAGCAGTTCTTC. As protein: CASSSQGSAPYNEQFF.

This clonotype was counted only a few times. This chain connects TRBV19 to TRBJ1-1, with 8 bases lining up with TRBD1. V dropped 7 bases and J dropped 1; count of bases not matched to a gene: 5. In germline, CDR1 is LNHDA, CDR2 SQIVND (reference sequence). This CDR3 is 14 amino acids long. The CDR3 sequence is CASIRGRGNTEAFF. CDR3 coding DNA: TGTGCCAGTATCAGGGGGCGTGGGAACACTGAAGCTTTCTTT.

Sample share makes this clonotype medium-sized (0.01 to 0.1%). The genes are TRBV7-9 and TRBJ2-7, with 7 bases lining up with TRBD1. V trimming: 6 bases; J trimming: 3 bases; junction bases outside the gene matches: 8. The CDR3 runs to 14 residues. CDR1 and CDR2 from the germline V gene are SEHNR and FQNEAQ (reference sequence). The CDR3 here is CASRPRDSFYEQYF. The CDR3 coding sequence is TGTGCCAGCAGGCCCCGGGACAGTTTCTACGAGCAGTACTTC.

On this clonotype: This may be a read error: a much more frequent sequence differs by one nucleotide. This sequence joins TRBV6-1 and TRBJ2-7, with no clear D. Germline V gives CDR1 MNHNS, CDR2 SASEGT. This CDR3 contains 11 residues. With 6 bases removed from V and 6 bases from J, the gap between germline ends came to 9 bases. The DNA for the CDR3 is TGTGCCAGCAGACCTCGAGGCGAGCAGTACTTC. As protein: CASRPRGEQYF.

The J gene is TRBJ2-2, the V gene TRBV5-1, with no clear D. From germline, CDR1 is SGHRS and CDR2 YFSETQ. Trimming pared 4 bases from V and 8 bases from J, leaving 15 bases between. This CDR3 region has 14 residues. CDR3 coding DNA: TGCGCCAGCAGCCCCGGGCCCTCCGGAGGGGAGCTGTTTTTT. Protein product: CASSPGPSGGELFF.

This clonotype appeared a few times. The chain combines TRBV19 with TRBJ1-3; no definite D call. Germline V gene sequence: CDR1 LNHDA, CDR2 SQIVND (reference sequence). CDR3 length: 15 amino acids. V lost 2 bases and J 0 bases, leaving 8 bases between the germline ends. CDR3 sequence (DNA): TGTGCCAGTAGTATAAATCAAGACTCTGGAAACACCATATATTTT. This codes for CASSINQDSGNTIYF.

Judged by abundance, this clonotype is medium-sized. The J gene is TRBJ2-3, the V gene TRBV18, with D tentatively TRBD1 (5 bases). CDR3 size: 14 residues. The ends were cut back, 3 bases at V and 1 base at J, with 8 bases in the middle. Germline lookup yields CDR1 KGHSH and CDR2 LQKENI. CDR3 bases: TGTGCCAGCTCACCCCAGGGTGGCACAGATACGCAGTATTTT. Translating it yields CASSPQGGTDTQYF.

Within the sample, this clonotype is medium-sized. CDR3 DNA: TGTGCCAGCGTTAGGGACAACTATGGCTACACCTTC. As protein: CASVRDNYGYTF. The chain is built from TRBV2 and TRBJ1-2, with D perhaps matching TRBD1 (5 bases). The V and J ends lost 8 bases and 2 bases respectively, with 9 bases between them. CDR1 is SNHLY and CDR2 is FYNNEI in the germline V gene. The CDR3 extends over 12 amino acids.

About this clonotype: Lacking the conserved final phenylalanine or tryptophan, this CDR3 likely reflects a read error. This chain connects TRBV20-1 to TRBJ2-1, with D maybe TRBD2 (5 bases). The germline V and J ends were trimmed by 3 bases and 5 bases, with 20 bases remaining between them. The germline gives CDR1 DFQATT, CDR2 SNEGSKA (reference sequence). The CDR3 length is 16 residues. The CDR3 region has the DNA TGCAGTGCTAGGGATTCCAGAGGGAACTACAACAATGAGCAGTTCCTC. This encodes CSARDSRGNYNNEQFL.

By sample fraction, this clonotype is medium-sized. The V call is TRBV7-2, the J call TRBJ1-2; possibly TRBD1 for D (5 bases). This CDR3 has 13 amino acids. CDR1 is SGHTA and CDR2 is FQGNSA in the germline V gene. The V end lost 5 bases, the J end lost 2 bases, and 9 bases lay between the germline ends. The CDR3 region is CASSAGLNYGYTF. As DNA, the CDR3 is TGTGCCAGCAGCGCGGGACTCAACTATGGCTACACCTTC.

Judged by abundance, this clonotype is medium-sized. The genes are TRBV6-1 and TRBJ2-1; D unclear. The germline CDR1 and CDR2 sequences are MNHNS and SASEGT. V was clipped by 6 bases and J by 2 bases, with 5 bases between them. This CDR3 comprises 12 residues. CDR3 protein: CASSRTYNEQFF. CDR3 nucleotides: TGTGCCAGCAGCAGGACCTACAATGAGCAGTTCTTC.

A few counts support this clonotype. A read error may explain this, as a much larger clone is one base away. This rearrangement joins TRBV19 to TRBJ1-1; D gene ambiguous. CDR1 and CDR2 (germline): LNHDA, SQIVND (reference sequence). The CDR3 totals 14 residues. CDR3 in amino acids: CASKDKSMNAEAFF. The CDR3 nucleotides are TGTGCCAGTAAAGACAAGTCCATGAACGCTGAAGCTTTCTTT.

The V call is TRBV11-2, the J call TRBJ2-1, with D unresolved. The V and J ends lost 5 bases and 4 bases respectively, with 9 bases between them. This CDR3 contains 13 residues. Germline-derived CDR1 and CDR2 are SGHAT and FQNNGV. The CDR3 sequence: CASSPAPYNEQFF. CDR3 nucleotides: TGTGCCAGCAGCCCGGCGCCTTACAATGAGCAGTTCTTC. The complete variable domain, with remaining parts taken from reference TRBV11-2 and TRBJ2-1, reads EAGVAQSPRYKIIEKRQSVAFWCNPISGHATLYWYQQILGQGPKLLIQFQNNGVVDDSQLPKDRFSAERLKGVDSTLKIQPAKLEDSAVYLCASSPAPYNEQFFGPGTRLTVL.

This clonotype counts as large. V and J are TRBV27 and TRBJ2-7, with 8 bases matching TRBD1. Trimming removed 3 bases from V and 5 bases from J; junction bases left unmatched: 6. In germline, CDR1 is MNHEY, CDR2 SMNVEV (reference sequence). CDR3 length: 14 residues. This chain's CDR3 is CASSFTGTGNEQYF. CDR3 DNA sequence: TGTGCCAGCAGTTTTACCGGGACAGGCAACGAGCAGTACTTC.

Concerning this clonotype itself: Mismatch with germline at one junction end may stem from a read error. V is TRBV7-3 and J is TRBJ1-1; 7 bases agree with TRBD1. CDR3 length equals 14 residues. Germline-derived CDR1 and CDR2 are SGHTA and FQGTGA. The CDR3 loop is CTSSAVQGRTEAFF. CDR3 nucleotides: TGTACCAGCAGCGCGGTACAGGGGAGGACTGAAGCTTTCTTT.

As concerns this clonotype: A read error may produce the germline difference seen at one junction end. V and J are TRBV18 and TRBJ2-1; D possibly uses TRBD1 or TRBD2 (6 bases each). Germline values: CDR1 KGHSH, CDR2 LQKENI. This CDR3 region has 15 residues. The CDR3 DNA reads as TGTGCCAGCTCACAATCGGGGGCCGTTTACAATGAGCATTTCTTC. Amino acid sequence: CASSQSGAVYNEHFF.

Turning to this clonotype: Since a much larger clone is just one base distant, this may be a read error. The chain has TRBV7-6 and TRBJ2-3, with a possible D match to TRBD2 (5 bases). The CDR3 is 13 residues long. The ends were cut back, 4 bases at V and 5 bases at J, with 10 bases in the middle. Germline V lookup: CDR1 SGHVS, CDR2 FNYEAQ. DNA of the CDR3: TGTGCCAGCAGCTCGGGGTCTGGAGATACGCAGTATTTT. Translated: CASSSGSGDTQYF.